Sequencing of this T cell receptor (beta chain) was carried out in a study of post-analysis software for immune sequencing data. Whole-study context: As for disease course, relapsing-remitting, secondary progressive and progressive-relapsing multiple sclerosis were all included.

CDR1 MDHEN and CDR2 SYDVKM come from the germline V gene. V shed 4 bases, J shed 5 bases, and the junction held 11 bases outside the gene matches. The CDR3 runs 16 residues. Unique molecular identifiers were carried by the TCR beta cDNA libraries. TCRdb itself ran the PCR reads through MiXCR, one entry per CDR3 protein. The sample lists roughly 800,000 distinct CDR3 sequences, about 45% occurring once. Of note for this clonotype: Its antigen is unidentified.

Study-wide results and caveats: In patients, TRBV5-6, TRBV5-1 and TRBV20-1 belonged to five TRBV segments found more frequently than in controls. When compared against controls, multiple sclerosis patients showed significantly lower normalized Chao1 diversity. By F measure, samples from a shared preparation batch strongly co-clustered.

The chain uses TRBV28 and TRBJ1-1; 9 positions match TRBD1. Sample: blood. This TCR was sampled from a girl between 5 and 17 years old with multiple sclerosis. CDR3 sequence reads: CASSWGSTGGGTEAFF. CDR3 DNA sequence: TGTGCCAGCAGTTGGGGATCCACAGGGGGCGGGACTGAAGCTTTCTTT.